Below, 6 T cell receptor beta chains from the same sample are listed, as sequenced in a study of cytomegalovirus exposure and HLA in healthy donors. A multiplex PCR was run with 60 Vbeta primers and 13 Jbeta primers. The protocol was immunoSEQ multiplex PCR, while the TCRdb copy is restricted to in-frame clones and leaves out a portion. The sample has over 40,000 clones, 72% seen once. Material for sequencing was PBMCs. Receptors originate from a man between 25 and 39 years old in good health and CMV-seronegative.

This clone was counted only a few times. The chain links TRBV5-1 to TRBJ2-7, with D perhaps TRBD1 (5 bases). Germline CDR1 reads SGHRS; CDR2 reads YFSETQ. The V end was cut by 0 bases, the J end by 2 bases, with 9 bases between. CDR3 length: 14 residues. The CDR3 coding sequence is TGCGCCAGCAGCTTGGCACAGGCGGCCTACGAGCAGTACTTC. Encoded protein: CASSLAQAAYEQYF.

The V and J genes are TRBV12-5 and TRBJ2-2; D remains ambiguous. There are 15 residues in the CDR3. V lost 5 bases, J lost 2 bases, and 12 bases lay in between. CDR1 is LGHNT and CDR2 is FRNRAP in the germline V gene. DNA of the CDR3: TGTGCTAGTGGTCCCCAAGCGAGAAACACCGGGGAGCTGTTTTTT. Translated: CASGPQARNTGELFF.

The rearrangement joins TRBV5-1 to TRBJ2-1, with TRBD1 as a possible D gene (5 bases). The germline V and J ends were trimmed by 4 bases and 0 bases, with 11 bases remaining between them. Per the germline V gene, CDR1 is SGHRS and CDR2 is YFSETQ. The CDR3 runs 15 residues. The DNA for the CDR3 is TGCGCCAGCAGCGCAGGGTTAAGCTCCTACAATGAGCAGTTCTTC. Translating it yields CASSAGLSSYNEQFF.

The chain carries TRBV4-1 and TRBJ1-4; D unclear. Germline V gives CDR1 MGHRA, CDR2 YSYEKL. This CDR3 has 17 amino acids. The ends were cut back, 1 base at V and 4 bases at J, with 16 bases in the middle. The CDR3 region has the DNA TGCGCCAGCAGCCAAGTGGAAGTCGGGGTAATTAATGAAAAACTGTTTTTT. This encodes CASSQVEVGVINEKLFF.

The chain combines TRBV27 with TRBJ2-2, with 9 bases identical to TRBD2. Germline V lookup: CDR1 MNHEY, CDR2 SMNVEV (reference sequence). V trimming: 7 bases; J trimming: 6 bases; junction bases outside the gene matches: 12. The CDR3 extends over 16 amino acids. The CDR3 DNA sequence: TGTGCCAGCACGCTACCGGGACTAGCAAGGGCCGGGGAGCTGTTTTTT. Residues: CASTLPGLARAGELFF.

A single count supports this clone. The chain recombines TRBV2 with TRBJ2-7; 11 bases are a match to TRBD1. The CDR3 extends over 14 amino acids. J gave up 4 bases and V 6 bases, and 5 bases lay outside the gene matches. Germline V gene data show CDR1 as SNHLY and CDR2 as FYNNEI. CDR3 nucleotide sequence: TGTGCCAGCAGCCACCGGGACAGGGGGTACGAGCAGTACTTC. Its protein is CASSHRDRGYEQYF. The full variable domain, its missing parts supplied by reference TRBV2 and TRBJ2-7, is EPEVTQTPSHQVTQMGQEVILRCVPISNHLYFYWYRQILGQKVEFLVSFYNNEISEKSEIFDDQFSVERPDGSNFTLKIRSTKLEDSAMYFCASSHRDRGYEQYFGPGTRLTVT.